This TCR beta chain was obtained from a study of tumor and adjacent non-tumor tissue in lung cancer. The overall study: The patients, roughly 9 men and about five women, were roughly 30 to 80 with stage I to III disease. Regarding the study as a whole: In normal lung, the top 100 clones were significantly more dominant than in tumor.

This sample's RNA came from whole unsorted tissue. The V and J ends lost 6 bases and 6 bases respectively, with 18 bases between them. Germline CDR1 is DFQATT and CDR2 is SNEGSKA (reference sequence). The CDR3 covers 13 residues. Details on this clonotype: Its target is not known.

Three rounds of nested PCR, following a modified ARM-PCR protocol, produced the TCRbeta library. Each CDR3 protein is one row after TCRdb ran MiXCR on the multiplex PCR reads. The sample holds fewer than 120,000 distinct CDR3 sequences, 84% seen once. The clonotype was recovered from a man aged 70-80 years with non-small cell lung cancer. V and J are TRBV20-1 and TRBJ2-7; D is undetermined. Sequenced: lung tumor tissue. The CDR3 spells CSATPSVVCEQYF. The CDR3 DNA is TGCAGTGCAACCCCGAGTGTAGTCTGCGAGCAGTACTTC.